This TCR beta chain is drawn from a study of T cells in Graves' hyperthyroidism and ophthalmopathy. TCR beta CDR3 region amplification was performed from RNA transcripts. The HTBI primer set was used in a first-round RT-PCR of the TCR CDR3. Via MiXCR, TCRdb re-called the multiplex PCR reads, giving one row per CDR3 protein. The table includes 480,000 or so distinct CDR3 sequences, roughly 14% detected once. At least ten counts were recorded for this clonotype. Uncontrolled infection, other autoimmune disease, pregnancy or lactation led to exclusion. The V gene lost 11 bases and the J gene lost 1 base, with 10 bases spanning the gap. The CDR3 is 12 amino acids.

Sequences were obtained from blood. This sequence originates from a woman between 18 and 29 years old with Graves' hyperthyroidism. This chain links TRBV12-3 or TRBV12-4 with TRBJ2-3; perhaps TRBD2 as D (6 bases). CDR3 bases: TGTGCCGGGTCTAGCGGCACAGATACGCAGTATTTT. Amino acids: CAGSSGTDTQYF.